These 20 T cell receptor beta chains share one sample of origin, sequenced in a study of cytotoxic CD8 clonotypes in ibrutinib-treated CLL. Libraries were prepared by immunoSEQ multiplex PCR; TCRdb keeps only in-frame clonotypes and omits some of them. The sample holds about 140,000 clones, 80% seen once. Sequencing was performed on PBMCs, taken after 36 months of ibrutinib treatment. The receptors were gathered from a human donor with chronic lymphocytic leukemia.

This clone has just one count. This chain connects TRBV4-1 to TRBJ2-3, with D possibly being TRBD2 (6 bases). Germline V gives CDR1 MGHRA, CDR2 YSYEKL. The CDR3 covers 16 residues. Trimming took 3 bases from V and 4 from J, leaving 17 bases between them. In nucleotides, the CDR3 is TGCGCCAGCAGCCACGCGTTCCGGGAGAGGCCAGATACGCAGTATTTT. The encoded protein is CASSHAFRERPDTQYF.

This chain connects TRBV5-5 to TRBJ2-7; D remains unclear. The V end lost 0 bases, the J end lost 0 bases, and 13 bases lay between the germline ends. The length of the CDR3 is 16 residues. Germline V gene lookup returns CDR1 SGHKS and CDR2 YYEKEE (reference sequence). The CDR3 reads CASSLGASRSSYEQYF. CDR3 coding DNA: TGTGCCAGCAGCTTGGGGGCCTCCCGGTCCTCCTACGAGCAGTACTTC. The whole variable domain, filled in from reference TRBV5-5 and TRBJ2-7, reads DAGVTQSPTHLIKTRGQQVTLRCSPISGHKSVSWYQQVLGQGPQFIFQYYEKEERGRGNFPDRFSARQFPNYSSELNVNALLLGDSALYLCASSLGASRSSYEQYFGPGTRLTVT.

The chain recombines TRBV10-1 with TRBJ2-7; TRBD2 aligns across 14 bases. This CDR3 region has 14 residues. Trimming took 4 bases from V and 5 from J; bases not matched to a gene: 1. CDR1 and CDR2 (germline): WNHNN, SYGVQD (reference sequence). CDR3 residues: CASSAGLAGDEQYF. The CDR3 nucleotides read TGCGCCAGCAGTGCGGGACTAGCGGGAGACGAGCAGTACTTC.

The chain has TRBV6-6 and TRBJ1-2; a possible D gene is TRBD1 (5 bases). The CDR3 length is 16 residues. The germline V and J ends were trimmed by 5 bases and 4 bases, with 20 bases remaining between them. The germline V gene encodes CDR1 MNHNY and CDR2 SVGAGI (reference sequence). CDR3 coding DNA: TGTGCCAGCAGTGCCTCAGCCCAGGGTGTTGGCTATGGCTACACCTTC. Its protein product is CASSASAQGVGYGYTF.

This rearrangement joins TRBV25-1 to TRBJ2-7; D perhaps matches TRBD1 (5 bases). Trimming took 2 bases from V and 1 from J, leaving 9 bases between them. Germline V gives CDR1 MGHDK, CDR2 SYGVNS. CDR3 size: 14 residues. The CDR3 nucleotides are TGTGCCAGCAGTGAAGTGCAGGGATCCTACGAGCAGTACTTC. Protein product: CASSEVQGSYEQYF.

This clone was observed a single time. V usage is TRBV11-2 and J usage is TRBJ2-7; D perhaps matches TRBD1 (5 bases). The germline gives CDR1 SGHAT, CDR2 FQNNGV. The CDR3 consists of 11 residues. Trimming pared 4 bases from V and 5 bases from J, leaving 6 bases between. The CDR3 region is CASSWGHEQYF. The CDR3 DNA reads TGTGCCAGCAGCTGGGGCCACGAGCAGTACTTC. Together with reference TRBV11-2 and TRBJ2-7, the CDR3 gives the full variable domain: EAGVAQSPRYKIIEKRQSVAFWCNPISGHATLYWYQQILGQGPKLLIQFQNNGVVDDSQLPKDRFSAERLKGVDSTLKIQPAKLEDSAVYLCASSWGHEQYFGPGTRLTVT.

This chain connects TRBV5-4 to TRBJ1-2; unclear D gene. Per the germline V gene, CDR1 is SGHNT and CDR2 is YYREEE (reference sequence). V lost 0 bases, J lost 0 bases, and 6 bases lay in between. This CDR3 is built from 14 residues. The CDR3 protein is CASSLGQSNYGYTF. CDR3 bases: TGTGCCAGCAGCTTGGGGCAGTCTAACTATGGCTACACCTTC.

V gene TRBV28 combines with J gene TRBJ2-7, with D perhaps given as TRBD1 or TRBD2 (6 bases each). The CDR3 spans 17 residues. Germline CDR1 and CDR2: MDHEN and SYDVKM. The V end was cut by 2 bases, the J end by 0 bases, with 17 bases between. The CDR3 region has the DNA TGTGCCAGCAGTTTAGGGGTCGGGGGCCGGAGCTCCTACGAGCAGTACTTC. Its translation is CASSLGVGGRSSYEQYF.

This clone was seen a few times. This rearrangement joins TRBV27 to TRBJ1-4; 8 nucleotides match TRBD1. This CDR3 region has 15 residues. With 4 bases clipped from V and 5 bases from J, the junction kept 6 bases outside the gene matches. Germline V CDR1 and CDR2: MNHEY, SMNVEV (reference sequence). The CDR3 DNA reads as TGTGCCAGCAGTTCCTACCGACAGGGGAATGAAAAACTGTTTTTT. Amino acids: CASSSYRQGNEKLFF.

The gene calls are TRBV18 and TRBJ2-5; D is unresolved. Germline values: CDR1 KGHSH, CDR2 LQKENI. V was clipped by 2 bases and J by 1 base, with 11 bases between them. The CDR3 loop spans 15 amino acids. The CDR3 DNA reads TGTGCCAGCTCACCAGTCCCCAGCCTCCAAGAGACCCAGTACTTC. Translation: CASSPVPSLQETQYF.

The rearrangement links TRBV29-1 to TRBJ1-1; a weak D match, TRBD1 (5 bases). Trimming removed 6 bases from V and 2 bases from J, with 13 bases in between. Germline V gene lookup returns CDR1 SQVTM and CDR2 ANQGSEA. This CDR3 spans 13 amino acids. The CDR3 bases are TGCAGCGTCAACAGGAGACTAAACACTGAAGCTTTCTTT. This codes for CSVNRRLNTEAFF.

This chain uses TRBV21-1 with TRBJ1-2. TRBV21-1 is a documented pseudogene. This CDR3 spans 14 amino acids. For the CDR3, the DNA is TGTGCCAGCAGCAAAGCCCTCGAGGGTTATGGCTACACCTTC. It is translated as CASSKALEGYGYTF.

This clone was seen once. This rearrangement joins TRBV28 to TRBJ2-7, with unresolved D. Germline CDR1 and CDR2: MDHEN and SYDVKM. Trimming left V 5 bases short and J 4 bases short, with 21 bases between. The CDR3 extends over 16 amino acids. The CDR3 is CASSSQVRRLLYEQYF. CDR3 sequence (DNA): TGTGCCAGCAGTAGCCAGGTACGGCGGTTACTTTACGAGCAGTACTTC. Complete variable domain (other parts from reference TRBV28 and TRBJ2-7): DVKVTQSSRYLVKRTGEKVFLECVQDMDHENMFWYRQDPGLGLRLIYFSYDVKMKEKGDIPEGYSVSREKKERFSLILESASTNQTSMYLCASSSQVRRLLYEQYFGPGTRLTVT.

The J gene is TRBJ2-4, the V gene TRBV6-5; D not certain. The CDR3 runs 15 residues. Trimming removed 5 bases at V and 11 bases at J, with 22 bases between. Germline V gene sequence: CDR1 MNHEY, CDR2 SVGAGI. In nucleotides, the CDR3 is TGTGCCAGCAGTCGACGCTCAGAGACGAAGCCCCTTCAGTACTTC. The encoded protein is CASSRRSETKPLQYF.

The CDR3 here is CASSPGTEPNYGYTF. CDR3 coding DNA: TGTGCCAGCTCACCAGGTACAGAGCCTAACTATGGCTACACCTTC. The chain links TRBV18 to TRBJ1-2; no clear D gene. Trimming removed 2 bases from V and 0 bases from J, with 10 bases in between. Germline CDR1 and CDR2: KGHSH and LQKENI. The length of the CDR3 is 15 residues.

This clone was counted a single time. V is TRBV6-5 and J is TRBJ1-2; TRBD1 agrees at 8 bases. Trimming took 0 bases from V and 5 from J; bases not matched to a gene: 8. Germline assignment: CDR1 MNHEY and CDR2 SVGAGI. This CDR3 region has 16 residues. Written as DNA, the CDR3 is TGTGCCAGCAGTTACTCGGGCAGGGGGCGCTGGTATGGCTACACCTTC. This translates into CASSYSGRGRWYGYTF.

This chain links TRBV5-5 with TRBJ1-1; D is possibly TRBD1 (6 bases). Germline-derived CDR1 and CDR2 are SGHKS and YYEKEE (reference sequence). The length of the CDR3 is 17 residues. Trimming took off 4 bases at V and 2 bases at J, with 21 bases between the two ends. The CDR3 loop reads CASSLRLLRGLNTEAFF. Here the CDR3 DNA reads TGTGCCAGCAGCCTTAGGCTCCTCAGGGGATTAAACACTGAAGCTTTCTTT.

The chain employs TRBV29-1 and TRBJ2-7; D not resolved. Germline V CDR1 and CDR2: SQVTM, ANQGSEA. The CDR3 contains 15 residues. Trimming took 7 bases from V and 0 from J, leaving 19 bases between them. The CDR3 spells CSASLGRLSSYEQYF. The CDR3 DNA reads TGCAGCGCCTCCCTTGGACGCCTAAGCTCCTACGAGCAGTACTTC.

CDR3 in DNA: TGTGCCAGCAGCAAAGTGGCTAGCGGGAAGAGCTCCTACGAGCAGTACTTC. Translated: CASSKVASGKSSYEQYF. The chain employs TRBV21-1 and TRBJ2-7; the D call of TRBD2 is as the table states it, not checked on the DNA. TRBV21-1 is a pseudogene locus. CDR3 size: 17 residues.

The J gene is TRBJ2-1, the V gene TRBV27; D gene unclear. In germline, CDR1 is MNHEY, CDR2 SMNVEV (reference sequence). CDR3 length equals 12 residues. Between the trimmed V and J ends, which lost 3 bases and 7 bases, there was a span of 7 bases. CDR3 DNA sequence: TGTGCCAGCAGTTTTCCCGGGAATGAGCAGTTCTTC. Amino acid sequence: CASSFPGNEQFF.